The clone carrying this T cell receptor beta chain occurred once. What it recognizes is unknown. The method was immunoSEQ multiplex PCR; TCRdb's version includes in-frame clones alone and lacks a portion of them. Here the sample spans over 30,000 clones, around 90% being singletons. This record belongs to a study of OX40 agonist ivuxolimab in advanced cancers. Background on the study: Therapy given before enrollment (anti-PD-1, anti-PD-L1 or anti-CTLA-4) was allowed, and over 35% had some.

V lost 7 bases and J 0 bases, leaving 8 bases between the germline ends. CDR1 is SGDLS and CDR2 is YYNGEE in the germline V gene. This CDR3 spans 13 amino acids. Study-wide results and limits: Blood T cells, both CD4+ and CD8+, expanded clonally by week 6 at 0.1 to 3.0 mg/kg. The mean number of expanded clones was higher in CD8+ T cells than in CD4+. The authors did not determine the antigen specificity of the expanded peripheral T cells.

This receptor was obtained from an adult with an advanced solid tumor such as melanoma, head and neck, liver or kidney cancer. This specimen was CD4+ or CD8+ T cells sorted from blood, taken in a trial of the OX40 agonist ivuxolimab. This chain joins TRBV9 and TRBJ1-5; D gene unclear. The CDR3 region has the DNA TGTGCCAGCTCGACGGATAGCAATCAGCCCCAGCATTTT. Translated: CASSTDSNQPQHF.